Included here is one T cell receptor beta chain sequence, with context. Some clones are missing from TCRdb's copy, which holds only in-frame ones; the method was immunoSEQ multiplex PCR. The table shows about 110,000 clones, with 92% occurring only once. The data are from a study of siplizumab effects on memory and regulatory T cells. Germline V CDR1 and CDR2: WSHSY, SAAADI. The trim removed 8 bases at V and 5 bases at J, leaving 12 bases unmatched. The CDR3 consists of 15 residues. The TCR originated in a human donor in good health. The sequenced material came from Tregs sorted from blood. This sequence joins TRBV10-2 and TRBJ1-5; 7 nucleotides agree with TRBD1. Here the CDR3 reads CASSASRGFYQPQHF. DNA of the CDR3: TGCGCCAGCTCCGCTAGCAGGGGGTTCTATCAGCCCCAGCATTTT.